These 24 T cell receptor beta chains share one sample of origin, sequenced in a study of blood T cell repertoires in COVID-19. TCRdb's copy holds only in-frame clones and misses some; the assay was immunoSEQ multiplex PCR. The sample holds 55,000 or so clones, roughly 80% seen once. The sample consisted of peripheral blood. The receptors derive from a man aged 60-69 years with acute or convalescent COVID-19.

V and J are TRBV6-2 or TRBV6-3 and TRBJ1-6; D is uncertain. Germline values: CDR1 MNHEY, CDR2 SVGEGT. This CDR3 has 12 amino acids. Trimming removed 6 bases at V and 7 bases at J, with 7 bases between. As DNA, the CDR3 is TGTGCCAGCAGCCGCAGGAATTCACCCCTCCACTTT. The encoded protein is CASSRRNSPLHF.

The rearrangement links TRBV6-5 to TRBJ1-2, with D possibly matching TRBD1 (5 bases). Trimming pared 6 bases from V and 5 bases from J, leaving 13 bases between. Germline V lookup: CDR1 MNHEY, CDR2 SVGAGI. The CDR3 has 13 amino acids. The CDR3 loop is CASSPNGGYGYTF. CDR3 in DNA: TGTGCCAGCAGCCCCAACGGGGGTTATGGCTACACCTTC.

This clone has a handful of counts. As DNA, the CDR3 is TGTGCCAGCAGTCCTTCCGGGACAGCCAACTATGGCTACACCTTC. Translated, it gives CASSPSGTANYGYTF. The chain recombines TRBV27 with TRBJ1-2, with 7 bases fitting TRBD1. In germline, CDR1 is MNHEY, CDR2 SMNVEV (reference sequence). V trimming: 5 bases; J trimming: 2 bases; junction bases outside the gene matches: 8. This CDR3 has 15 amino acids.

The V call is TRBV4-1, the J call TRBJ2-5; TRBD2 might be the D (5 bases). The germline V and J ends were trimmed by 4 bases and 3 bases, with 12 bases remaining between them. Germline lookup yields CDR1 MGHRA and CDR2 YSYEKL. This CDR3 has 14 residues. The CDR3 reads CASSPGVPKETQYF. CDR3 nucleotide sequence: TGCGCCAGCAGCCCCGGGGTTCCTAAAGAGACCCAGTACTTC.

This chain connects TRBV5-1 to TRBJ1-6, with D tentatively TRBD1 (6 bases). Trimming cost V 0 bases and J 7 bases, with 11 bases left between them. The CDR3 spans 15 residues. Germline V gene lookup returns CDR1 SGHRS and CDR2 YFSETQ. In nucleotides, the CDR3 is TGCGCCAGCAGCTTGGCCGGGACACTCAATTCACCCCTCCACTTT. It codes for CASSLAGTLNSPLHF.

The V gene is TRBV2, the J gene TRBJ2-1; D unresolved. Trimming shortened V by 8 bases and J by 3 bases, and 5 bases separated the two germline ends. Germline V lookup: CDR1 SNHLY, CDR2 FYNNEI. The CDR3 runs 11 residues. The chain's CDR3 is CASGNYNEQFF. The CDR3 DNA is TGTGCCAGCGGCAACTACAATGAGCAGTTCTTC. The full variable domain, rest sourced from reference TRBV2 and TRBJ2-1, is EPEVTQTPSHQVTQMGQEVILRCVPISNHLYFYWYRQILGQKVEFLVSFYNNEISEKSEIFDDQFSVERPDGSNFTLKIRSTKLEDSAMYFCASGNYNEQFFGPGTRLTVL.

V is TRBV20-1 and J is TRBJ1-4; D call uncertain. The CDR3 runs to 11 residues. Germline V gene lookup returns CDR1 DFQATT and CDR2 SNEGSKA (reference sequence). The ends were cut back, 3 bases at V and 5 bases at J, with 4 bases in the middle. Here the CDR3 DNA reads TGCAGTGCTAGCCCGAATGAAAAACTGTTTTTT. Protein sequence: CSASPNEKLFF.

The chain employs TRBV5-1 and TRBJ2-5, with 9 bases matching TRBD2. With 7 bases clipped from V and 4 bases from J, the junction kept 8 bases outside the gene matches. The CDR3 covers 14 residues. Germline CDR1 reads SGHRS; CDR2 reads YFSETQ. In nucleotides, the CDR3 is TGCGCCAGCTGGGGCGGGGGGGCTGGAGAGACCCAGTACTTC. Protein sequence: CASWGGGAGETQYF.

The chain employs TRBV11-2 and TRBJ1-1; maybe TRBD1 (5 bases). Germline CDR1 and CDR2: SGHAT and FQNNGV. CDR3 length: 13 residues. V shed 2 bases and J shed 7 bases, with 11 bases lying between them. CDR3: CASSLKAGFEAFF. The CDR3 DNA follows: TGTGCCAGCAGCTTAAAGGCAGGGTTTGAAGCTTTCTTT.

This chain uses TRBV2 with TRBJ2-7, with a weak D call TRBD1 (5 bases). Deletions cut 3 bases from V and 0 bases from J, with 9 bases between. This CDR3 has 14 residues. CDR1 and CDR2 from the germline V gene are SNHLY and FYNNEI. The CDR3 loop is CASSEGPSSYEQYF. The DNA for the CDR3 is TGTGCCAGCAGTGAGGGGCCGAGCTCCTACGAGCAGTACTTC.

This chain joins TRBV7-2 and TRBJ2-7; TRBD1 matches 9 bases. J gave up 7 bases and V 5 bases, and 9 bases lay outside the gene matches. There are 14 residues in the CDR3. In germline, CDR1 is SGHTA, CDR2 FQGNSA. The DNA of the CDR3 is TGTGCCAGCAGCCCAGGACAGGGGCTACCTGAGCAGTACTTC. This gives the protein CASSPGQGLPEQYF.

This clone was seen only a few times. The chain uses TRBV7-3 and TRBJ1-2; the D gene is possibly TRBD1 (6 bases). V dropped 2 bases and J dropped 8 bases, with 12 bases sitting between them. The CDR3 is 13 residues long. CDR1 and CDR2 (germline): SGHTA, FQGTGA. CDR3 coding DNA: TGTGCCAGCAGCTTAGGCCCAGGGGACGGCTACACCTTC. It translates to CASSLGPGDGYTF.

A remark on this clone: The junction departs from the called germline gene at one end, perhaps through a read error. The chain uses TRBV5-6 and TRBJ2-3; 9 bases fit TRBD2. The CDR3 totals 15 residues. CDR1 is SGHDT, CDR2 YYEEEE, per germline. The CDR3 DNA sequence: TGTGCCAGCAGCAACACCGGGACTAGCAGAGATACGCAGTATTTT. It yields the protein CASSNTGTSRDTQYF.

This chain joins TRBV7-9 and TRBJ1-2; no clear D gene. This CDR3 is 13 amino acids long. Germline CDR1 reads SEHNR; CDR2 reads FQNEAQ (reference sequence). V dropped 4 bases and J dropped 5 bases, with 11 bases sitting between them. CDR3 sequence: CASSSPEEYGYTF. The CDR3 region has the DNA TGTGCCAGCAGCTCCCCCGAGGAGTATGGCTACACCTTC.

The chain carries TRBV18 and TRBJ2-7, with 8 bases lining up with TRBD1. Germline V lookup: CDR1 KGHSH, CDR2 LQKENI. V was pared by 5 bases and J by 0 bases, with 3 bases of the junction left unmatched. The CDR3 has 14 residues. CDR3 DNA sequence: TGTGCCAGCTCAACCGGGACAGGCTCCTACGAGCAGTACTTC. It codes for CASSTGTGSYEQYF.

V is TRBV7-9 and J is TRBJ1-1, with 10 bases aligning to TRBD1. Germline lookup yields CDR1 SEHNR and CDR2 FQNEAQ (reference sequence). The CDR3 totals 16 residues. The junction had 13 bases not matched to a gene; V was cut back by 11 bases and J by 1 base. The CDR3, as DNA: TGTGCCCTCAGCTCCCCGGGACAGGGGACGAACACTGAAGCTTTCTTT. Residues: CALSSPGQGTNTEAFF.

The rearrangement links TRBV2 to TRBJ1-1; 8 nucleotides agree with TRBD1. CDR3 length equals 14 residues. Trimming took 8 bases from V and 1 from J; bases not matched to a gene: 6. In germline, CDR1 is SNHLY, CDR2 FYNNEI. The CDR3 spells CASQFDRGNTEAFF. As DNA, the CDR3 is TGTGCCAGCCAGTTTGACAGGGGGAACACTGAAGCTTTCTTT.

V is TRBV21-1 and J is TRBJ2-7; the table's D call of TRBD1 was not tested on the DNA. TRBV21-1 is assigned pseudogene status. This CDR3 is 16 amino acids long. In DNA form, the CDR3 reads TGTGCCAGCAGCAAAGGCCGGGACAGGGCTGAGTACGAGCAGTACTTC. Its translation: CASSKGRDRAEYEQYF.

The CDR3 bases are TGTGCCGGGGGGAGGGTCTCAACTAATGAAAAACTGTTTTTT. It yields the protein CAGGRVSTNEKLFF. The V and J genes are TRBV30 and TRBJ1-4; D possibly corresponds to TRBD1 (5 bases). Germline assignment: CDR1 GTSNPN and CDR2 SVGIG (reference sequence). This CDR3 comprises 14 residues. V was trimmed by 8 bases and J by 0 bases, leaving 13 bases between them. Supplemented by reference TRBV30 and TRBJ1-4, the full variable domain reads SQTIHQWPATLVQPVGSPLSLECTVEGTSNPNLYWYRQAAGRGLQLLFYSVGIGQISSEVPQNLSASRPQDRQFILSSKKLLLSDSGFYLCAGGRVSTNEKLFFGSGTQLSVL.

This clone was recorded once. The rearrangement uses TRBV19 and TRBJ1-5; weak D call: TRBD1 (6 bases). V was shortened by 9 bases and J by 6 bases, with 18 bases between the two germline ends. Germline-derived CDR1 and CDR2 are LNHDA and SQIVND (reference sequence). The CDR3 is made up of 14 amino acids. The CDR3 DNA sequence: TGTGCCAGCGATATCACAGGGCTCGGTCAGCCCCAGCATTTT. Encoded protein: CASDITGLGQPQHF.

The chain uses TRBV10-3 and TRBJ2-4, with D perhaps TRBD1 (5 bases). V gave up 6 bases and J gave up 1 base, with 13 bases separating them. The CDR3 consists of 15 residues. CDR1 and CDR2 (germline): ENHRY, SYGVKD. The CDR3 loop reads CAISKGFGAKNIQYF. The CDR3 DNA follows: TGTGCCATCAGCAAGGGGTTTGGGGCCAAAAACATTCAGTACTTC.

Here the CDR3 DNA reads TGTGCCAGCAGCCCTTCCCTTCTGGGACAGGGATATGGCTACACCTTC. Amino acids: CASSPSLLGQGYGYTF. The chain couples TRBV4-2 to TRBJ1-2, with 9 bases identical to TRBD1. J lost 5 bases, V lost 4 bases, and 11 bases had no gene match. The CDR3 contains 16 residues. Germline lookup yields CDR1 LGHNA and CDR2 YNFKEQ.

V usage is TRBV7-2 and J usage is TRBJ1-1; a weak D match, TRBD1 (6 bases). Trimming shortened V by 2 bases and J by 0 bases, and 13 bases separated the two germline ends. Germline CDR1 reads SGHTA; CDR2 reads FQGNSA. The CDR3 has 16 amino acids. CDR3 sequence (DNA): TGTGCCAGCAGCTTAATGGCCACAGGGATGAACACTGAAGCTTTCTTT. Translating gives CASSLMATGMNTEAFF.

The CDR3 sequence is CASSQANRGTYEKLFF. The DNA for the CDR3 is TGCGCCAGCAGCCAAGCAAACAGGGGAACCTATGAAAAACTGTTTTTT. The chain has TRBV4-1 and TRBJ1-4; 7 nucleotides agree with TRBD1. Germline CDR1 is MGHRA and CDR2 is YSYEKL. Germline trimming cut 1 base from V and 6 bases from J; bases unmatched to any gene: 8. This CDR3 is 16 amino acids long.